This note documents a single T cell receptor beta chain sequence. The data were obtained in a study of control samples from healthy donors and cancer patients. Some clones are missing from TCRdb's copy, which holds only in-frame ones; the method was immunoSEQ multiplex PCR. Among some 130,000 clones listed, 80% to 95% were seen once. The CDR3 extends over 15 amino acids. V gave up 0 bases and J gave up 5 bases, with 14 bases separating them. The V gene's germline CDR1 is MRHNA and CDR2 SNTAGT. Sequencing was done on a sample of blood. The sequence was obtained from a young man in good health. The J gene is TRBJ2-7, the V gene TRBV6-4; a weak D match, TRBD2 (5 bases). The CDR3 loop reads CASSDSQPGGDEQYF. The CDR3, as DNA: TGTGCCAGCAGTGACTCACAACCTGGAGGCGACGAGCAGTACTTC.